The 6 T cell receptor beta chains below all came from one sample that was sequenced in a study of blood T cell repertoires in COVID-19 (dated by TCRdb to the early 2020s). Library preparation was by the immunoSEQ multiplex PCR assay. TCRdb provides this immuneACCESS table in a form limited to in-frame rearrangements. Some clones are lacking; in checked studies, under half of them reflect an unresolved V gene, and why the rest are absent is not known. The sample table shows about 87,000 clones, and around four fifths are seen once. 2% to 2.5% of the sample rests with the top ten. The sample consisted of peripheral blood. The receptors derive from a woman in her 70s with acute or convalescent COVID-19.

This chain joins TRBV21-1 and TRBJ1-5; TRBD1 is taken as the D call from the table, unchecked against the DNA. TRBV21-1 is reported as a pseudogene. This CDR3 spans 16 amino acids. CDR3 in amino acids: CASSNEGVGRNQPQHF. Here the CDR3 DNA reads TGTGCCAGCAGCAATGAGGGGGTGGGCAGGAATCAGCCCCAGCATTTT.

The V call is TRBV4-1, the J call TRBJ2-3; perhaps TRBD2 as D (6 bases). Trimming removed 6 bases from V and 3 bases from J, with 10 bases in between. Germline loops: CDR1 MGHRA, CDR2 YSYEKL. The CDR3 is 13 residues long. Here the CDR3 DNA reads TGCGCCAGCAGATATGGAGGGACAGATACGCAGTATTTT. This encodes CASRYGGTDTQYF.

The chain uses TRBV6-5 and TRBJ1-5, with a tentative D call TRBD1 (5 bases). CDR1 MNHEY and CDR2 SVGAGI come from the germline V gene. The CDR3 has 14 residues. V was shortened by 6 bases and J by 3 bases, with 12 bases between the two germline ends. The CDR3 reads CASSDSSSNQPQHF. CDR3 DNA sequence: TGTGCCAGCAGCGACAGCTCTTCCAATCAGCCCCAGCATTTT.

This clone was recorded a few times. The V and J genes are TRBV7-6 and TRBJ1-1; weak D call: TRBD1 (6 bases). CDR3 length: 17 residues. From germline, CDR1 is SGHVS and CDR2 FNYEAQ. The V gene lost 0 bases and the J gene lost 0 bases, with 14 bases spanning the gap. The CDR3 DNA follows: TGTGCCAGCAGCTTAGCCAGGGGCAAACGATTGAACACTGAAGCTTTCTTT. Protein product: CASSLARGKRLNTEAFF.

V gene TRBV2 combines with J gene TRBJ2-1; 9 bases fit TRBD2. The germline CDR1 and CDR2 sequences are SNHLY and FYNNEI. The CDR3 loop spans 13 amino acids. V shed 8 bases, J shed 7 bases, and the junction held 6 bases outside the gene matches. The CDR3 region is CASRASGENEQFF. In nucleotides, the CDR3 is TGTGCCAGCCGGGCTAGCGGGGAGAATGAGCAGTTCTTC.

The V gene is TRBV28, the J gene TRBJ1-1, with D maybe TRBD1 (5 bases). V lost 5 bases to trimming and J lost 3 bases, with 10 bases between them. The CDR3 is 13 amino acids. Germline V gene lookup returns CDR1 MDHEN and CDR2 SYDVKM. The CDR3 coding sequence is TGTGCCAGCAGTACGCCGGGGGACACTGAAGCTTTCTTT. This sequence encodes CASSTPGDTEAFF.